The present TCR beta chain was sequenced within a study of T cell responses to AZD1222 COVID-19 vaccine. Findings and limits, study-wide: Increases in Spike-specific TCR breadth and depth were seen after two AZD1222 doses.

This CDR3 has 16 amino acids. Trimming left V 2 bases short and J 2 bases short, with 10 bases between. The germline CDR1 and CDR2 sequences are SGHVS and FNYEAQ. As concerns this clone: Antigen: not known.

Profiling relied on immunoSEQ multiplex PCR, and the TCRdb table lists in-frame clones only, not all of them. The sample carries roughly 130,000 clones, 70% to 90% recorded once. The TCR originated in an adult in good health. The chain links TRBV7-6 to TRBJ2-6; D might be TRBD2 (5 bases). The sample in question was peripheral blood, obtained on day 0 of AZD1222 vaccination. The CDR3 loop is CASSLSGSAGANVLTF. DNA of the CDR3: TGTGCCAGCAGCTTATCGGGGTCAGCTGGGGCCAACGTCCTGACTTTC.